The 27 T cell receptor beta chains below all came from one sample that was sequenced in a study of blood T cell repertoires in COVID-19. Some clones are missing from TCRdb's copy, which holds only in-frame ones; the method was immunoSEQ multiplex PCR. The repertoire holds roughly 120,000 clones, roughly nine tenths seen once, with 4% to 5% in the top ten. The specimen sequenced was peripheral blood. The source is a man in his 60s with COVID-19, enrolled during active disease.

In nucleotides, the CDR3 is TGTGCCAGCAGCCCAACTAGCGGGATGGGTAACGAGCAGTACTTC. Encoded protein: CASSPTSGMGNEQYF. This chain joins TRBV11-3 and TRBJ2-7, with 10 nucleotides matching TRBD2. This CDR3 contains 15 residues. With V trimmed by 5 bases and J by 5 bases, 9 bases remained unmatched. Germline CDR1 reads SGHNT; CDR2 reads YENEEA.

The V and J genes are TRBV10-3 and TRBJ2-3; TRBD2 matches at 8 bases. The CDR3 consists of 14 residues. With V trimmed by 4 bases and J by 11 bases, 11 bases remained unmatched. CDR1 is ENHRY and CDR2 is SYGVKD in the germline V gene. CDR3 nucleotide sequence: TGTGCCATCAGTGCTACTAGCGGCGACGGGGAGCAGTATTTT. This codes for CAISATSGDGEQYF.

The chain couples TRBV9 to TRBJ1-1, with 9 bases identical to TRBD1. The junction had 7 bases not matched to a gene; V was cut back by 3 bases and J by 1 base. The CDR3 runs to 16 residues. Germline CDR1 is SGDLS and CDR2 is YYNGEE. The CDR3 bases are TGTGCCAGCAGCGCCCGGGACAGGGAATGGAACACTGAAGCTTTCTTT. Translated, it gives CASSARDREWNTEAFF.

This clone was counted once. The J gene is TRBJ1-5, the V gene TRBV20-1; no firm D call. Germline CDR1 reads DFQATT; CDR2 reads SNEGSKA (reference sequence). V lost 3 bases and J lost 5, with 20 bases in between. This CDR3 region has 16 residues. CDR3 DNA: TGCAGTGCTAGTGAGCCAGGAATCGTTAGAGATCAGCCCCAGCATTTT. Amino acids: CSASEPGIVRDQPQHF.

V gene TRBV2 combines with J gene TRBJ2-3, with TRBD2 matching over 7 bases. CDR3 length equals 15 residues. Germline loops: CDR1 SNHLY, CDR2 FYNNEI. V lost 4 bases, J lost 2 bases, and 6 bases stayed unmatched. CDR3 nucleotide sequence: TGTGCCAGCAGTGTCGAGACTAGCTTCACAGATACGCAGTATTTT. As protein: CASSVETSFTDTQYF.

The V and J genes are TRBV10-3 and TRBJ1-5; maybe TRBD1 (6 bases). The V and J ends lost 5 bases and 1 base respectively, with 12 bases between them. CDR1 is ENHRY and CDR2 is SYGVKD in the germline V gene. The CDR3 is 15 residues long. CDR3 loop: CAISPQGQSNQPQHF. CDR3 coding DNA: TGTGCCATCAGTCCCCAGGGGCAGAGCAATCAGCCCCAGCATTTT.

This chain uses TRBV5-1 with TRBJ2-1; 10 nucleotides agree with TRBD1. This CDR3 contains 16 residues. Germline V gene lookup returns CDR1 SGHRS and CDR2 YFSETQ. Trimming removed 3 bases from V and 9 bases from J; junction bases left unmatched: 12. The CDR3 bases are TGCGCCAGCAGCTCTATACCGCCGGGACAGGGGAGTGAGCAGTTCTTC. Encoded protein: CASSSIPPGQGSEQFF. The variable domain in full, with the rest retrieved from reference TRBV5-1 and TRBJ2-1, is KAGVTQTPRYLIKTRGQQVTLSCSPISGHRSVSWYQQTPGQGLQFLFEYFSETQRNKGNFPGRFSGRQFSNSRSEMNVSTLELGDSALYLCASSSIPPGQGSEQFFGPGTRLTVL.

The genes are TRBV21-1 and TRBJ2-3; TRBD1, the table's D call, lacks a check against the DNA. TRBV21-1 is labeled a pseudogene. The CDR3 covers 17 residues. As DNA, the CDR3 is TGTGCCAGCAGCAAAGATGAGGACAGGCGAAACACAGATACGCAGTATTTT. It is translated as CASSKDEDRRNTDTQYF.

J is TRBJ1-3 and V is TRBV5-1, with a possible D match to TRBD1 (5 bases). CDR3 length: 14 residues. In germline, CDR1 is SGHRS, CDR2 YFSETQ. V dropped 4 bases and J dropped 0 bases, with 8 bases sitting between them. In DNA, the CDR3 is TGCGCCAGCAGCGCGACAGACTCTGGAAACACCATATATTTT. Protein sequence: CASSATDSGNTIYF.

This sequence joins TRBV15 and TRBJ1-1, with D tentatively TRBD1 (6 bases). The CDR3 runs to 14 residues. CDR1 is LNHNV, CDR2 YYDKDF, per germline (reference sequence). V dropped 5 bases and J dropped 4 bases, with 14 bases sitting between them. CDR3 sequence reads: CATSRDRSSTEAFF. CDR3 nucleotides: TGTGCCACCAGCCGTGACAGGTCGTCCACTGAAGCTTTCTTT.

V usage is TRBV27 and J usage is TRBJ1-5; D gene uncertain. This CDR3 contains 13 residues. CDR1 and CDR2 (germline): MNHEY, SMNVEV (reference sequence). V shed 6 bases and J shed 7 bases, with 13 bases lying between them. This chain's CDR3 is CASSYSLSQPQHF. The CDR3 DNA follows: TGTGCCAGCAGCTACTCCCTGTCCCAGCCCCAGCATTTT.

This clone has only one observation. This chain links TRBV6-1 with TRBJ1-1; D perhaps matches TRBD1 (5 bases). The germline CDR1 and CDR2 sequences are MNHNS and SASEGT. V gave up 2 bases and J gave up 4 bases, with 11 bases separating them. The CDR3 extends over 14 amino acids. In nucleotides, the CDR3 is TGTGCCAGCAGTGAATTCGACGGGGGCACTGAAGCTTTCTTT. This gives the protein CASSEFDGGTEAFF.

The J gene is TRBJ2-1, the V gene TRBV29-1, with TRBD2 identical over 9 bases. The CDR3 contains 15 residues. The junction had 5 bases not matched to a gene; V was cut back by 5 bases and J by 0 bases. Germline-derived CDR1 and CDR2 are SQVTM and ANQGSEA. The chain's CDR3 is CSVPSSGNSYNEQFF. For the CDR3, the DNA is TGCAGCGTTCCCTCTAGCGGGAACTCCTACAATGAGCAGTTCTTC.

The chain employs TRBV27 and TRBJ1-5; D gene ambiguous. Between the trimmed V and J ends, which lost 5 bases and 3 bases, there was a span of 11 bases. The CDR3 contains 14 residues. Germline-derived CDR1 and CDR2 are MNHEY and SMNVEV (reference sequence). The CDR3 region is CASSPGGDNQPQHF. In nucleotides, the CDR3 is TGTGCCAGCAGTCCAGGAGGAGACAATCAGCCCCAGCATTTT.

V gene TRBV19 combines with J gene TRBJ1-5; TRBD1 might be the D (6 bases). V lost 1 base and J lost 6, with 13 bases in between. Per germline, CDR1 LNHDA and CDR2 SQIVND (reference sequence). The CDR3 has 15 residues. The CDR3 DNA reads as TGTGCCAGTAGTATAGCCGACAGGACCCGTCAGCCCCAGCATTTT. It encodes CASSIADRTRQPQHF.

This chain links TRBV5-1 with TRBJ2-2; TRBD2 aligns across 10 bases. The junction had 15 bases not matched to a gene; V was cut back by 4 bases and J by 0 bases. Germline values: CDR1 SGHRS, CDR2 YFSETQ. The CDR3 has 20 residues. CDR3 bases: TGCGCCAGCAGCGGCGACTGGACTAGCGGAGCGTTCGCGAACACCGGGGAGCTGTTTTTT. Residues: CASSGDWTSGAFANTGELFF.

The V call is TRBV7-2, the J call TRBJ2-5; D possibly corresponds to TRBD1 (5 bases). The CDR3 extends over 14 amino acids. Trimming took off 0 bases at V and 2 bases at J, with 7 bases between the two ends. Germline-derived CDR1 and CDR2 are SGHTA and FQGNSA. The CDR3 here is CASSLAGQQETQYF. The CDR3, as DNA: TGTGCCAGCAGCTTAGCCGGACAACAAGAGACCCAGTACTTC.

The CDR3 loop is CASSPTVNTEAFF. In DNA form, the CDR3 reads TGTGCCAGCAGCCCTACAGTGAACACTGAAGCTTTCTTT. The gene calls are TRBV7-3 and TRBJ1-1, with D unclear. Germline loops: CDR1 SGHTA, CDR2 FQGTGA. V was clipped by 5 bases and J by 0 bases, with 7 bases between them. The CDR3 covers 13 residues.

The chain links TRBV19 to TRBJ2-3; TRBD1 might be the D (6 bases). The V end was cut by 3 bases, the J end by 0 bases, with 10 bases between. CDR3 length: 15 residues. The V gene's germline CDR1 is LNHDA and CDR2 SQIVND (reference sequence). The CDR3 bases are TGTGCCAGTAGTATTCAGGGGCTTAGCACAGATACGCAGTATTTT. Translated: CASSIQGLSTDTQYF.

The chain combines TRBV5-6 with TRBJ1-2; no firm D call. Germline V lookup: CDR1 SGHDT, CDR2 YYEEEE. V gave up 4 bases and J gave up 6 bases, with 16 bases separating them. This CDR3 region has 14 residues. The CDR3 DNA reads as TGTGCCAGCAGCCCGGGTCCTTCGTGGGATGGCTACACCTTC. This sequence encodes CASSPGPSWDGYTF.

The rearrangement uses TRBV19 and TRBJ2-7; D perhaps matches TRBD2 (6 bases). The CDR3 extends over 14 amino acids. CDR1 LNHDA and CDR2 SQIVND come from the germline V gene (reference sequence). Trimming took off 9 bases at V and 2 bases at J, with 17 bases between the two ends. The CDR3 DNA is TGTGCCAGCTCCAGGTGGGGGGACCCCTACGAGCAGTACTTC. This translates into CASSRWGDPYEQYF.

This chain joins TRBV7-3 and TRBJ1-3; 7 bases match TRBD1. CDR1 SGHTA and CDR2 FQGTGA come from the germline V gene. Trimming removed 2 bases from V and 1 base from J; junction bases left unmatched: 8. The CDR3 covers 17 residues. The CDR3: CASSLSGPTGSGNTIYF. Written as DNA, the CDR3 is TGTGCCAGCAGCTTATCGGGACCGACAGGGTCTGGAAACACCATATATTTT.

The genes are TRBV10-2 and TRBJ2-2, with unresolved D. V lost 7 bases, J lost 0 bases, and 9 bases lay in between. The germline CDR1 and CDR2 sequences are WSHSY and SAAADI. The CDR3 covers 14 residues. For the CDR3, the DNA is TGCGCCAGCATTTACACCGCGAACACCGGGGAGCTGTTTTTT. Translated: CASIYTANTGELFF.

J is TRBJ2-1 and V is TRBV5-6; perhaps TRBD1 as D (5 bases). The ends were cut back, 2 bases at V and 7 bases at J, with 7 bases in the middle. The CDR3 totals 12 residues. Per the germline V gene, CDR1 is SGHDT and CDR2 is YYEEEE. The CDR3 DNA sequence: TGTGCCAGCAGCTTACAGGTTAATGAGCAGTTCTTC. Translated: CASSLQVNEQFF.

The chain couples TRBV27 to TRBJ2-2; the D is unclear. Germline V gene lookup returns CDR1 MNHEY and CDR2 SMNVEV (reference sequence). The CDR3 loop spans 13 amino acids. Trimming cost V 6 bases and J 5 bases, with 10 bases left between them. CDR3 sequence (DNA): TGTGCCAGCAGCGTCCCTATGACCGGGGAGCTGTTTTTT. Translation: CASSVPMTGELFF.

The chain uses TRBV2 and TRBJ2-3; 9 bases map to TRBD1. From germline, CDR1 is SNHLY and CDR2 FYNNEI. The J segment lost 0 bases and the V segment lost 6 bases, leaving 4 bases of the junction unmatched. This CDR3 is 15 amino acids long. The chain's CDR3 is CASSLGTGSTDTQYF. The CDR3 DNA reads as TGTGCCAGCAGCTTAGGGACAGGGAGCACAGATACGCAGTATTTT.

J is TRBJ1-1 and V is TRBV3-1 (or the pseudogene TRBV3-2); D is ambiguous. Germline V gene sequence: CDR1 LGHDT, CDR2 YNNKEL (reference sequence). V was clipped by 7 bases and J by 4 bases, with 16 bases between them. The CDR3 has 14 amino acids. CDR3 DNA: TGTGCCAGCAAAAGTCTCGGACGGGGCACTGAAGCTTTCTTT. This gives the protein CASKSLGRGTEAFF.